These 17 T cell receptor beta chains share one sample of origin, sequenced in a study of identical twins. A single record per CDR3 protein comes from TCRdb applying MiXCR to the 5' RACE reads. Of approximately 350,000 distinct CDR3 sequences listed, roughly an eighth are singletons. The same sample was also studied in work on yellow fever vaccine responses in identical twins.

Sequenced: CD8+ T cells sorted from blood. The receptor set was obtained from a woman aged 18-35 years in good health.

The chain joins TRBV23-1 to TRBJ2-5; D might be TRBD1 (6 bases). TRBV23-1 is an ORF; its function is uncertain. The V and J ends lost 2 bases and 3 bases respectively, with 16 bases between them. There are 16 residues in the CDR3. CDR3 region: CASSQNGWTAEETQYF. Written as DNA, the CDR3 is TGCGCCAGCAGTCAAAACGGATGGACAGCCGAAGAGACCCAGTACTTC.

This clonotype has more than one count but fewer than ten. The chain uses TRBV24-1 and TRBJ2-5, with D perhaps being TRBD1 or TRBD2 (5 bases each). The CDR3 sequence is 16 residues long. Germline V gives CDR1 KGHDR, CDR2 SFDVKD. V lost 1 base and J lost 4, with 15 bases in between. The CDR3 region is CATSDFRDGVPETQYF. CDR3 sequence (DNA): TGTGCCACCAGTGATTTCAGGGACGGCGTCCCAGAGACCCAGTACTTC.

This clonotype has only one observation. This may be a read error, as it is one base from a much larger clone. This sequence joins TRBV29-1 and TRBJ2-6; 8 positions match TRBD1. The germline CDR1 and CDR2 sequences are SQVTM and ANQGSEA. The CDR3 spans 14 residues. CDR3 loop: CSARTGTGANVLAF. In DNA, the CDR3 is TGCAGCGCCAGGACAGGGACTGGGGCCAACGTCCTGGCTTTC. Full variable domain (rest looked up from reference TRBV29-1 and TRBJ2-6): SAVISQKPSRDICQRGTSLTIQCQVDSQVTMMFWYRQQPGQSLTLIATANQGSEATYESGFVIDKFPISRPNLTFSTLTVSNMSPEDSSIYLCSARTGTGANVLAFGAGSRLTVL.

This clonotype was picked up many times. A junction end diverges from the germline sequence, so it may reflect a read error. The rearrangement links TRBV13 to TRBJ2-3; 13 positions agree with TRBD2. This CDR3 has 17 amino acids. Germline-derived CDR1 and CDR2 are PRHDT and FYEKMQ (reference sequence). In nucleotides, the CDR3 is TGTGCCAGCAGCCTAGGGACTAGCGGGGAACTTACAGATACGCAGTATTTT. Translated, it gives CASSLGTSGELTDTQYF.

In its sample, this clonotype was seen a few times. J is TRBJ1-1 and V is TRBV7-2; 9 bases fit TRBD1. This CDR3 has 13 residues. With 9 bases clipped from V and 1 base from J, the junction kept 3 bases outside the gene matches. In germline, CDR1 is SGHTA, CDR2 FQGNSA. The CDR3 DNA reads TGTGCCAGGAAGACAGGGGGGAACACTGAAGCTTTCTTT. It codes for CARKTGGNTEAFF.

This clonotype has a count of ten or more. The CDR3 region has the DNA TGTGCCAGCAGTTGGGCGGGCGACACTGAAGCTTTCTTT. It yields the protein CASSWAGDTEAFF. The rearrangement joins TRBV12-3 or TRBV12-4 to TRBJ1-1; D gene unclear. V was trimmed by 4 bases and J by 3 bases, leaving 9 bases between them. The CDR3 length is 13 residues.

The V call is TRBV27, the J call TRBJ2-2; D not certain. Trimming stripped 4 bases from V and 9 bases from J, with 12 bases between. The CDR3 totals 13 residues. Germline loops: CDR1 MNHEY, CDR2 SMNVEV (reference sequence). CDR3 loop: CASSSALAWELFF. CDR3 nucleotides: TGTGCCAGCAGTTCCGCCCTCGCGTGGGAGCTGTTTTTT.

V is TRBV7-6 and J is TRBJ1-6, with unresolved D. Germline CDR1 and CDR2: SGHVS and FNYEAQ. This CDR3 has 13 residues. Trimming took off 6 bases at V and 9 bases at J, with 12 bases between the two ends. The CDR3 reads CASRGEVGSPLHF. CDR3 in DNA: TGTGCCAGCAGAGGAGAGGTGGGTTCACCCCTCCACTTT.

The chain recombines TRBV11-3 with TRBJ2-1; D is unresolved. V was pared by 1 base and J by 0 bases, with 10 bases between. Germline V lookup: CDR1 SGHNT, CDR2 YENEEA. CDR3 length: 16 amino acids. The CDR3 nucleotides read TGTGCCAGCAGCTTAGGTCCCTTTAGCTCCTACAATGAGCAGTTCTTC. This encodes CASSLGPFSSYNEQFF.

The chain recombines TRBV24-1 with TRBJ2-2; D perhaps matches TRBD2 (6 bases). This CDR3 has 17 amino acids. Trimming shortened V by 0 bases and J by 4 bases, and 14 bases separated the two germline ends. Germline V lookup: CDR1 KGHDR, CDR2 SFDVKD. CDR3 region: CATSDLWFSGGTGELFF. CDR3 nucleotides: TGTGCCACCAGTGATTTGTGGTTTAGCGGCGGCACCGGGGAGCTGTTTTTT.

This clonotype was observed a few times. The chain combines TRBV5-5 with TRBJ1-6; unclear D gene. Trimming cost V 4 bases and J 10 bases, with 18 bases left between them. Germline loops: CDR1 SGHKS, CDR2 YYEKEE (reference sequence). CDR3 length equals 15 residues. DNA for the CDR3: TGTGCCAGCAGCGCGGCTTTTGAGTTTTTGTCACCCCTCCACTTT. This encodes CASSAAFEFLSPLHF.

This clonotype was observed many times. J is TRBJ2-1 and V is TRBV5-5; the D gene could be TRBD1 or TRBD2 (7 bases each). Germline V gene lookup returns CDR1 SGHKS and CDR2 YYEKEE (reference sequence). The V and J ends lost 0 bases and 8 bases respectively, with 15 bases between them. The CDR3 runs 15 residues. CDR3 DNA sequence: TGTGCCAGCAGCTTGGGGGCAGGGGGAGGGGATGAGCAGTTCTTC. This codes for CASSLGAGGGDEQFF.

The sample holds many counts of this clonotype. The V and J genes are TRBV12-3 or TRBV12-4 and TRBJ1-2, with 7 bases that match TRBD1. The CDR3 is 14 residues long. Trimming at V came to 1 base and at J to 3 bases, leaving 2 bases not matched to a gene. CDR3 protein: CASSLGGTDYGYTF. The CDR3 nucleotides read TGTGCCAGCAGTTTAGGCGGGACAGACTATGGCTACACCTTC.

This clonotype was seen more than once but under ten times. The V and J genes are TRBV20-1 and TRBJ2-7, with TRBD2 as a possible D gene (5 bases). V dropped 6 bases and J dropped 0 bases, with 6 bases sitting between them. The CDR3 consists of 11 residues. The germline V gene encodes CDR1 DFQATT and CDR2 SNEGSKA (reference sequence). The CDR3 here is CSAGSSYEQYV. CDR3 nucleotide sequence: TGCAGTGCAGGGAGCTCCTACGAGCAGTACGTC.

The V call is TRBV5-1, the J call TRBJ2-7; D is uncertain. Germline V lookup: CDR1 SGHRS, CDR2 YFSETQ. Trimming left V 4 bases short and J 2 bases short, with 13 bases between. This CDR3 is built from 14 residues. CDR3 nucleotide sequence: TGCGCCAGCAGCCTGGGTAGTGGGCCCTACGAGCAGTACGTC. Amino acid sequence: CASSLGSGPYEQYV.

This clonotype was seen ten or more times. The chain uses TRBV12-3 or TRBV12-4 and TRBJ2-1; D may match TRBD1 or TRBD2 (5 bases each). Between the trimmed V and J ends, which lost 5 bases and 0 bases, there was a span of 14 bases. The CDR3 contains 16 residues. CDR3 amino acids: CASSPRDGSSYNEQFF. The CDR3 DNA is TGTGCCAGCAGTCCACGGGACGGAAGCTCCTACAATGAGCAGTTCTTC.

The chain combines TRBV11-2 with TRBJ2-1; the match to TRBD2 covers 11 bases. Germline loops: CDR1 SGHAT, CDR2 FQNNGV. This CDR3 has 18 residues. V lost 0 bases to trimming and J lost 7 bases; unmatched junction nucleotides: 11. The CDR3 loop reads CASSLDPSTSGIGNEQFF. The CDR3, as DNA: TGTGCCAGCAGCTTAGATCCGTCGACTAGCGGGATAGGGAATGAGCAGTTCTTC.